The 18 T cell receptor beta chains in this list originate from one sample, sequenced in a study of T cell responses to AZD1222 COVID-19 vaccine. Sequencing was performed with immunoSEQ multiplex PCR; in TCRdb, only in-frame clones are kept and a portion is missing. Found here are 85,000 to 130,000 clones, over 70% of them singletons; the top ten hold more than 8%. The material sequenced was peripheral blood, taken on day 0 of AZD1222 vaccination. All receptors derive from an adult in good health.

The V and J genes are TRBV2 and TRBJ1-6; TRBD1 is a possible D gene (5 bases). The V end was cut by 6 bases, the J end by 6 bases, with 15 bases between. The CDR3 has 15 residues. Germline assignment: CDR1 SNHLY and CDR2 FYNNEI. The CDR3 sequence is CASRNRDGVNSPLHF. The CDR3, as DNA: TGTGCCAGCAGGAACCGGGACGGAGTTAATTCACCCCTCCACTTT.

The chain uses TRBV28 and TRBJ2-6; D unresolved. The CDR3 loop spans 15 amino acids. CDR1 is MDHEN and CDR2 is SYDVKM in the germline V gene. V was shortened by 2 bases and J by 2 bases, with 7 bases between the two germline ends. As DNA, the CDR3 is TGTGCCAGCAGTTTAGCAGTAACTGGGGCCAACGTCCTGACTTTC. It is translated as CASSLAVTGANVLTF. Filled out from reference TRBV28 and TRBJ2-6, the complete variable domain reads DVKVTQSSRYLVKRTGEKVFLECVQDMDHENMFWYRQDPGLGLRLIYFSYDVKMKEKGDIPEGYSVSREKKERFSLILESASTNQTSMYLCASSLAVTGANVLTFGAGSRLTVL.

The rearrangement uses TRBV2 and TRBJ1-1; D is uncertain. This CDR3 is built from 13 residues. CDR1 and CDR2 (germline): SNHLY, FYNNEI. Trimming shortened V by 7 bases and J by 7 bases, and 16 bases separated the two germline ends. Written as DNA, the CDR3 is TGTGCCAGCACAGGTAGGCGCCTACTTGAAGCTTTCTTT. Amino acid sequence: CASTGRRLLEAFF.

The chain links TRBV7-9 to TRBJ1-2; 7 bases line up with TRBD1. In germline, CDR1 is SEHNR, CDR2 FQNEAQ (reference sequence). Trimming cost V 3 bases and J 5 bases; bases outside gene matches: 6. This CDR3 comprises 14 residues. The CDR3 loop reads CASSFTGVVYGYTF. CDR3 coding DNA: TGTGCCAGCAGCTTTACAGGGGTTGTGTATGGCTACACCTTC.

The chain is built from TRBV7-9 and TRBJ2-3; tentatively, D is TRBD1 (5 bases). Trimming stripped 5 bases from V and 6 bases from J, with 21 bases between. Germline V CDR1 and CDR2: SEHNR, FQNEAQ (reference sequence). The CDR3 covers 16 residues. CDR3 region: CASSAARARVSDTQYF. The CDR3 DNA reads as TGTGCCAGCAGCGCTGCAAGGGCCAGGGTATCGGATACGCAGTATTTT.

This clone came up a few times. The chain has TRBV9 and TRBJ2-1; no definite D call. V was shortened by 4 bases and J by 2 bases, with 13 bases between the two germline ends. Germline values: CDR1 SGDLS, CDR2 YYNGEE. The CDR3 consists of 15 residues. In nucleotides, the CDR3 is TGTGCCAGCAGCAGTCGCCCCGCCACCTACAATGAGCAGTTCTTC. Translating it yields CASSSRPATYNEQFF.

The V call is TRBV5-4, the J call TRBJ1-1; D unclear. Germline assignment: CDR1 SGHNT and CDR2 YYREEE (reference sequence). Trimming left V 4 bases short and J 4 bases short, with 8 bases between. This CDR3 region has 12 residues. The CDR3 spells CASSRGVTEAFF. The CDR3 region has the DNA TGTGCCAGCAGCCGCGGGGTCACTGAAGCTTTCTTT.

The genes are TRBV27 and TRBJ2-3, with D unclear. The germline V gene has CDR1 MNHEY and CDR2 SMNVEV (reference sequence). V lost 8 bases and J 2 bases, leaving 20 bases between the germline ends. This CDR3 is built from 16 residues. Here the CDR3 DNA reads TGTGCCAGCTGTTCTCTGGGATGGCAAAACACAGATACGCAGTATTTT. Protein sequence: CASCSLGWQNTDTQYF.

The chain recombines TRBV28 with TRBJ1-4; TRBD1 agrees at 7 bases. Per the germline V gene, CDR1 is MDHEN and CDR2 is SYDVKM. The V segment lost 3 bases and the J segment 1 base; nucleotides outside the gene matches: 14. The length of the CDR3 is 19 residues. The CDR3 protein is CASSLGPLTGWGTNEKLFF. The CDR3 coding sequence is TGTGCCAGCAGTTTGGGCCCCCTGACAGGGTGGGGAACTAATGAAAAACTGTTTTTT.

The V and J genes are TRBV4-2 and TRBJ2-7; D uncertain. Trimming removed 2 bases from V and 5 bases from J, with 10 bases in between. CDR1 and CDR2 from the germline V gene are LGHNA and YNFKEQ. The CDR3 is 13 amino acids. CDR3 nucleotide sequence: TGTGCCAGCAGCCAAAGCCCTCCGGACGAGCAGTACTTC. It is translated as CASSQSPPDEQYF.

This sequence joins TRBV6-5 and TRBJ2-7; no firm D call. This CDR3 is built from 11 residues. Looked up from germline, CDR1 is MNHEY and CDR2 is SVGAGI. The V end lost 10 bases, the J end lost 4 bases, and 11 bases lay between the germline ends. CDR3 protein: CATSAGYEQYF. The CDR3, as DNA: TGTGCCACCTCCGCCGGGTACGAGCAGTACTTC.

The chain has TRBV4-3 and TRBJ1-1, with D possibly TRBD1 on 6 matching bases. The germline gives CDR1 LGHNA, CDR2 YSLEER. Between the trimmed V and J ends, which lost 4 bases and 8 bases, there was a span of 26 bases. The CDR3 runs 17 residues. Written as DNA, the CDR3 is TGCGCCAGCAGCCTTAACCACCCCAGGGGCCCGGGGACGGAAGCTTTCTTT. Translation gives CASSLNHPRGPGTEAFF.

The chain carries TRBV11-2 and TRBJ2-1, with 11 nucleotides matching TRBD2. Trimming cost V 1 base and J 6 bases; bases outside gene matches: 5. This CDR3 is built from 16 residues. From germline, CDR1 is SGHAT and CDR2 FQNNGV. The CDR3 is CASSLAGLAGGNEQFF. The DNA for the CDR3 is TGTGCCAGCAGCTTAGCGGGGCTAGCGGGGGGCAATGAGCAGTTCTTC.

This chain joins TRBV28 and TRBJ2-7, with 9 bases matching TRBD1. CDR1 is MDHEN and CDR2 is SYDVKM in the germline V gene. Unmatched junction bases numbered 5, after V lost 10 bases and J lost 7 bases. The CDR3 loop spans 11 amino acids. CDR3 nucleotide sequence: TGTGCCATCATACAGGGGGCAGAGCAGTACTTC. It translates to CAIIQGAEQYF.

The V gene is TRBV5-1, the J gene TRBJ2-7; D possibly matches TRBD1 or TRBD2 (5 bases each). The CDR3 length is 13 residues. V gave up 4 bases and J gave up 7 bases, with 15 bases separating them. CDR1 is SGHRS and CDR2 is YFSETQ in the germline V gene. CDR3 amino acids: CASSPGTRREQYF. The DNA for the CDR3 is TGCGCCAGCAGCCCTGGGACCCGTAGAGAGCAGTACTTC.

The V call is TRBV20-1, the J call TRBJ1-5; 9 bases are a match to TRBD1. This CDR3 is built from 15 residues. CDR1 is DFQATT, CDR2 SNEGSKA, per germline (reference sequence). J gave up 4 bases and V 3 bases, and 7 bases lay outside the gene matches. The CDR3 region is CSASLQGARNQPQHF. CDR3 DNA sequence: TGCAGTGCTAGTCTACAGGGGGCTAGAAATCAGCCCCAGCATTTT.

This sequence joins TRBV4-3 and TRBJ1-2; unclear D gene. V shed 0 bases and J shed 11 bases, with 10 bases lying between them. This CDR3 is 12 amino acids long. Germline assignment: CDR1 LGHNA and CDR2 YSLEER. The CDR3 reads CASSQDGYEYTF. Written as DNA, the CDR3 is TGCGCCAGCAGCCAAGACGGTTATGAGTACACCTTC.

The chain couples TRBV7-8 to TRBJ2-7, with TRBD2 as a possible D gene (5 bases). Per the germline V gene, CDR1 is SGHVS and CDR2 is FQNEAQ. The V gene lost 5 bases and the J gene lost 5 bases, with 19 bases spanning the gap. The CDR3 length is 15 residues. CDR3 sequence reads: CASSLSRVSPHEQYF. The CDR3 DNA reads as TGTGCCAGCAGCCTGTCGCGGGTCTCACCCCACGAGCAGTACTTC.